The 22 T cell receptor beta chains reported below all come from one sample, sequenced in a study of technical replicates of blood from several donors. Some clones are missing from TCRdb's copy, which holds only in-frame ones; the method was immunoSEQ multiplex PCR. The sample contains more than 55,000 clones, roughly nine tenths of which appear only once. Input material: PBMCs. All receptors derive from a human donor in good health. Some clones in this sample may be carry-over from other donors' samples.

J is TRBJ1-3 and V is TRBV7-8; no clear D gene. The V end was cut by 2 bases, the J end by 2 bases, with 13 bases between. CDR3 length: 16 amino acids. CDR1 and CDR2 (germline): SGHVS, FQNEAQ. The CDR3 loop is CASSLRGQRAGNTIYF. In DNA, the CDR3 is TGTGCCAGCAGCTTACGAGGGCAGAGAGCTGGAAACACCATATATTTT.

The V call is TRBV29-1, the J call TRBJ1-2; D may be TRBD1 (6 bases). Germline assignment: CDR1 SQVTM and CDR2 ANQGSEA. Trimming shortened V by 4 bases and J by 4 bases, and 22 bases separated the two germline ends. The CDR3 loop spans 16 amino acids. CDR3: CSVALAGGQSLYGYTF. CDR3 in DNA: TGCAGCGTTGCACTTGCAGGCGGACAGAGCCTCTATGGCTACACCTTC.

The chain carries TRBV19 and TRBJ2-3; 9 bases map to TRBD2. The germline CDR1 and CDR2 sequences are LNHDA and SQIVND (reference sequence). This CDR3 has 16 amino acids. Unmatched junction bases numbered 14, after V lost 7 bases and J lost 6 bases. Here the CDR3 reads CASKPLDSGSWDTQYF. CDR3 coding DNA: TGTGCCAGTAAGCCCCTTGATAGCGGGAGTTGGGATACGCAGTATTTT.

The V and J genes are TRBV27 and TRBJ1-1, with a possible D match to TRBD1 (6 bases). This CDR3 is 14 amino acids long. The V end was cut by 6 bases, the J end by 7 bases, with 18 bases between. Germline assignment: CDR1 MNHEY and CDR2 SMNVEV (reference sequence). The chain's CDR3 is CASSPDARTDEAFF. CDR3 DNA: TGTGCCAGCAGCCCCGACGCTAGGACAGATGAAGCTTTCTTT.

The chain employs TRBV27 and TRBJ2-3; 7 bases are shared with TRBD2. Germline V CDR1 and CDR2: MNHEY, SMNVEV (reference sequence). The V segment lost 7 bases and the J segment 2 bases; nucleotides outside the gene matches: 6. CDR3 length: 14 amino acids. In nucleotides, the CDR3 is TGTGCCAGCAAACGGGGGGTATACACAGATACGCAGTATTTT. As protein: CASKRGVYTDTQYF.

V and J are TRBV4-3 and TRBJ2-1; possible D gene TRBD1, 6 bases. This CDR3 region has 15 residues. Trimming shortened V by 3 bases and J by 0 bases, and 9 bases separated the two germline ends. Germline V gene lookup returns CDR1 LGHNA and CDR2 YSLEER. CDR3 protein: CASSQDSASYNEQFF. The CDR3 nucleotides are TGCGCCAGCAGCCAGGACAGTGCCTCCTACAATGAGCAGTTCTTC.

V and J are TRBV6-1 and TRBJ2-7, with 11 bases lining up with TRBD1. CDR3 length: 12 residues. Germline assignment: CDR1 MNHNS and CDR2 SASEGT. V dropped 9 bases and J dropped 3; count of bases not matched to a gene: 1. In DNA, the CDR3 is TGTGCCAGTGGGACAGGGGGCTACGAGCAGTACTTC. It is translated as CASGTGGYEQYF.

This chain links TRBV7-9 with TRBJ2-7, with D tentatively TRBD1 (6 bases). V lost 0 bases and J 3 bases, leaving 15 bases between the germline ends. The CDR3 covers 16 residues. CDR1 and CDR2 (germline): SEHNR, FQNEAQ (reference sequence). CDR3 sequence (DNA): TGTGCCAGCAGCTTAGCCGGGCAGGGGCGGATCTACGAGCAGTACTTC. Protein product: CASSLAGQGRIYEQYF.

The rearrangement uses TRBV7-8 and TRBJ2-5; TRBD1 agrees at 10 bases. Trimming at V came to 5 bases and at J to 5 bases, leaving 8 bases not matched to a gene. This CDR3 region has 15 residues. Looked up from germline, CDR1 is SGHVS and CDR2 is FQNEAQ. In DNA, the CDR3 is TGTGCCAGCAGCCCCGGGACAGGGGATTCGGAGACCCAGTACTTC. Encoded protein: CASSPGTGDSETQYF.

V gene TRBV5-1 combines with J gene TRBJ2-7, with TRBD2 identical over 9 bases. CDR3 length: 15 amino acids. The trim removed 0 bases at V and 5 bases at J, leaving 6 bases unmatched. Per the germline V gene, CDR1 is SGHRS and CDR2 is YFSETQ. CDR3 in amino acids: CASSLGAGGPDEQYF. The CDR3 DNA follows: TGCGCCAGCAGCTTGGGAGCGGGAGGACCCGACGAGCAGTACTTC.

This chain joins TRBV1 and TRBJ2-5; whether TRBD2, the table's D call, matches the DNA was not checked. TRBV1 is annotated as a pseudogene. The CDR3 extends over 14 amino acids. CDR3 coding DNA: TGCACCAGCAGCCACCCGAGTGACCAAGAGACCCAGTACTTC. Its translation is CTSSHPSDQETQYF.

The chain combines TRBV29-1 with TRBJ1-3; no firm D call. V was shortened by 4 bases and J by 0 bases, with 7 bases between the two germline ends. Germline CDR1 is SQVTM and CDR2 is ANQGSEA. The CDR3 loop spans 13 amino acids. In DNA form, the CDR3 reads TGCAGCGTTGTTACAGACTCTGGAAACACCATATATTTT. Amino acids: CSVVTDSGNTIYF.

The chain links TRBV19 to TRBJ2-3; no firm D call. Trimming pared 3 bases from V and 2 bases from J, leaving 9 bases between. The germline gives CDR1 LNHDA, CDR2 SQIVND (reference sequence). The CDR3 has 14 amino acids. The CDR3 DNA sequence: TGTGCCAGTAGTATGGGCGACACCACAGATACGCAGTATTTT. Its translation: CASSMGDTTDTQYF.

This clone was seen once. The chain is built from TRBV4-1 and TRBJ1-2; D unclear. V was clipped by 3 bases and J by 5 bases, with 13 bases between them. Germline CDR1 is MGHRA and CDR2 is YSYEKL. The CDR3 contains 14 residues. The CDR3 coding sequence is TGCGCCAGCAGCCAGACCGGACGGGATTATGGCTACACCTTC. Protein product: CASSQTGRDYGYTF.

The CDR3 DNA sequence: TGTGCCAGCAGCGCTAGACTAGCGGGCTACCCTAATGAGCAGTTCTTC. Amino acids: CASSARLAGYPNEQFF. This chain connects TRBV9 to TRBJ2-1; TRBD2 agrees at 10 bases. The CDR3 sequence is 16 residues long. J lost 7 bases, V lost 3 bases, and 10 bases had no gene match. From germline, CDR1 is SGDLS and CDR2 YYNGEE.

The chain's CDR3 is CASSTTADTQYF. CDR3 nucleotide sequence: TGTGCCAGCAGCACGACAGCAGATACGCAGTATTTT. The genes are TRBV5-6 and TRBJ2-3; D is possibly TRBD1 (5 bases). The CDR3 extends over 12 amino acids. The V gene lost 4 bases and the J gene lost 4 bases, with 7 bases spanning the gap. Per germline, CDR1 SGHDT and CDR2 YYEEEE.

The sample holds a few counts of this clone. The chain joins TRBV18 to TRBJ1-2; D is possibly TRBD1 (6 bases). The CDR3 consists of 13 residues. V lost 3 bases, J lost 8 bases, and 13 bases lay in between. Germline V gene sequence: CDR1 KGHSH, CDR2 LQKENI. CDR3 protein: CASSPGRQGGYTF. The CDR3 nucleotides read TGTGCCAGCTCACCCGGACGTCAGGGGGGCTACACCTTC.

This chain joins TRBV4-2 and TRBJ1-6; D gene ambiguous. The CDR3 runs 17 residues. Between the trimmed V and J ends, which lost 4 bases and 5 bases, there was a span of 18 bases. Germline CDR1 reads LGHNA; CDR2 reads YNFKEQ. CDR3 loop: CASSPWTGKEHNSPLHF. The CDR3 coding sequence is TGTGCCAGCAGCCCCTGGACGGGAAAAGAACATAATTCACCCCTCCACTTT.

The chain uses TRBV7-9 and TRBJ1-2; D is perhaps TRBD1 (5 bases). The CDR3 has 16 amino acids. CDR1 is SEHNR and CDR2 is FQNEAQ in the germline V gene (reference sequence). V was pared by 1 base and J by 4 bases, with 16 bases between. The CDR3, as DNA: TGTGCCAGCAGCTTAGGGACCGGGGGAGATTCCTATGGCTACACCTTC. Translating gives CASSLGTGGDSYGYTF.

This clone was observed a few times. The rearrangement uses TRBV15 and TRBJ1-6; D gene uncertain. Germline CDR1 and CDR2: LNHNV and YYDKDF (reference sequence). Trimming cost V 0 bases and J 6 bases, with 6 bases left between them. The CDR3 covers 14 residues. In nucleotides, the CDR3 is TGTGCCACCAGCAGAGATGGGAGTAATTCACCCCTCCACTTT. Translated, it gives CATSRDGSNSPLHF.

V usage is TRBV7-2 and J usage is TRBJ2-1; D unresolved. CDR1 is SGHTA and CDR2 is FQGNSA in the germline V gene. The CDR3 consists of 14 residues. V was cut by 4 bases and J by 1 base, with 8 bases left in between. The CDR3 protein is CASSSQPSYNEQFF. In nucleotides, the CDR3 is TGTGCCAGCAGCTCACAGCCATCCTACAATGAGCAGTTCTTC. Together with reference TRBV7-2 and TRBJ2-1, the CDR3 gives the full variable domain: GAGVSQSPSNKVTEKGKDVELRCDPISGHTALYWYRQSLGQGLEFLIYFQGNSAPDKSGLPSDRFSAERTGGSVSTLTIQRTQQEDSAVYLCASSSQPSYNEQFFGPGTRLTVL.

V usage is TRBV30 and J usage is TRBJ2-5; 7 bases align to TRBD2. CDR1 GTSNPN and CDR2 SVGIG come from the germline V gene (reference sequence). Trimming removed 0 bases from V and 5 bases from J; junction bases left unmatched: 6. The CDR3 spans 14 residues. The CDR3 DNA is TGTGCCTGGAGTGTACGGGGGGAGGTGGAGACCCAGTACTTC. It is translated as CAWSVRGEVETQYF. The complete variable domain, with remaining parts taken from reference TRBV30 and TRBJ2-5, reads SQTIHQWPATLVQPVGSPLSLECTVEGTSNPNLYWYRQAAGRGLQLLFYSVGIGQISSEVPQNLSASRPQDRQFILSSKKLLLSDSGFYLCAWSVRGEVETQYFGPGTRLLVL.